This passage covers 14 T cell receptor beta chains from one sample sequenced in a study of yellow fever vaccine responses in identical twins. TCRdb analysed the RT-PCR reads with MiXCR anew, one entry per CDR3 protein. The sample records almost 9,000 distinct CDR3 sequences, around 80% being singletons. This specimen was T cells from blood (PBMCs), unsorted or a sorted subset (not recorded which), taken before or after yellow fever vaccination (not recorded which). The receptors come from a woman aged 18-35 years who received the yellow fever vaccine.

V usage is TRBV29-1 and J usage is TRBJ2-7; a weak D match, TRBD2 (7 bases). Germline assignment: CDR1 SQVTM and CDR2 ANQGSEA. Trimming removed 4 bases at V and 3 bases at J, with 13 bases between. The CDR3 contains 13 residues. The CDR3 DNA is TGCAGCGTTGGCGGGGGACACATCTACGAGCAGTACTTC. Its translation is CSVGGGHIYEQYF.

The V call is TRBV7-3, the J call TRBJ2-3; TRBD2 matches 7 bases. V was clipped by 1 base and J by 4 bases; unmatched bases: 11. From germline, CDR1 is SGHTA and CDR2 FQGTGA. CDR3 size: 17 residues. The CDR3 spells CASSLRAAGVSPDTQYF. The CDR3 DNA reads TGTGCCAGCAGCTTAAGGGCGGCGGGAGTCTCCCCAGATACGCAGTATTTT.

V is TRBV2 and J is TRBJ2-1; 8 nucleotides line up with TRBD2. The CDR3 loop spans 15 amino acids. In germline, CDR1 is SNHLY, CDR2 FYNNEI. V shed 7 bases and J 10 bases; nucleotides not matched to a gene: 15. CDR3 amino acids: CASNPTSGQGTEQFF. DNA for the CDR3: TGTGCCAGCAACCCTACTAGCGGTCAAGGCACGGAGCAGTTCTTC.

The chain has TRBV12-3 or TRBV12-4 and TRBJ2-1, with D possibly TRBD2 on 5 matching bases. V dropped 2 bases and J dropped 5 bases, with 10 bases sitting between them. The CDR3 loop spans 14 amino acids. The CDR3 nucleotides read TGTGCCAGCAGTTTACCAGCGGAAAACAATGAGCAGTTCTTC. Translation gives CASSLPAENNEQFF.

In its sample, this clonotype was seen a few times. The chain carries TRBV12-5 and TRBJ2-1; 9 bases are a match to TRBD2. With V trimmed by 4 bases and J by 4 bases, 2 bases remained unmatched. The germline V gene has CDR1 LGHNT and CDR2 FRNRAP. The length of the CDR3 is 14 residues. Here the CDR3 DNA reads TGTGCTAGTGGTTCCACTAGCGGGTACAATGAGCAGTTCTTC. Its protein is CASGSTSGYNEQFF.

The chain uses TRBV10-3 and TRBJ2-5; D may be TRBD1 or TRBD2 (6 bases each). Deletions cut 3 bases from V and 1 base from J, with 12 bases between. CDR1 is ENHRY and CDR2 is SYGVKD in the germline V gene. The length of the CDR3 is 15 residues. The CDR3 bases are TGTGCCATCAGTGACGGCCGGGGGCTCCAAGAGACCCAGTACTTC. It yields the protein CAISDGRGLQETQYF.

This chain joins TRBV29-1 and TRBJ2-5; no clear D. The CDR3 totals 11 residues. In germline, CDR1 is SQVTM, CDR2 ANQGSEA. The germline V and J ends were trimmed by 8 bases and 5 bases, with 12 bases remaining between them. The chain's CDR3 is CSSRNDETQYF. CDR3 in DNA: TGCAGCTCCCGAAACGACGAGACCCAGTACTTC.

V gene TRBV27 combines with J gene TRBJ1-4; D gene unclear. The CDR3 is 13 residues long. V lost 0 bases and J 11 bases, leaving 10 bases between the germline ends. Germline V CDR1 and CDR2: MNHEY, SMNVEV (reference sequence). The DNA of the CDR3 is TGTGCCAGCAGTTTATCGATGGTGGGGAAACTGTTTTTT. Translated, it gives CASSLSMVGKLFF.

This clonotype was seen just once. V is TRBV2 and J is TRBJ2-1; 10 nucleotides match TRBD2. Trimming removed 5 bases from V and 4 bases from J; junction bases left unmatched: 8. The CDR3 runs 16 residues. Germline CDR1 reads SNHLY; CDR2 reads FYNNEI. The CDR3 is CASSSQALAGYNEQFF. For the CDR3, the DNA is TGTGCCAGCAGTTCGCAGGCACTAGCGGGGTACAATGAGCAGTTCTTC.

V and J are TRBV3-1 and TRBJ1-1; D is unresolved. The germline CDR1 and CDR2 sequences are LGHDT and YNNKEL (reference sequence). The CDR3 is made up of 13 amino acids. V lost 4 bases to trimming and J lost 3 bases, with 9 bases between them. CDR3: CASSPPRDTEAFF. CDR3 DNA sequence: TGTGCCAGCAGCCCCCCTCGGGACACTGAAGCTTTCTTT.

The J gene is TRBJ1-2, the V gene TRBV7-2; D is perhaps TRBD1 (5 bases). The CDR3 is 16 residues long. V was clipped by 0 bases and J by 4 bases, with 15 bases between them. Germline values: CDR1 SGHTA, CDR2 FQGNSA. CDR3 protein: CASSLATDSGAYGYTF. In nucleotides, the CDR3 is TGTGCCAGCAGCTTAGCCACCGACAGCGGAGCCTATGGCTACACCTTC.

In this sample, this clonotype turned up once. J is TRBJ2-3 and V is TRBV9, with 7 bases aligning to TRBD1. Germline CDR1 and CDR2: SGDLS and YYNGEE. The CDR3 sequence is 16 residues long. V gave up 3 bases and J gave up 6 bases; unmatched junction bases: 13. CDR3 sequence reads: CASSAYRVPDRDTQYF. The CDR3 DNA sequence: TGTGCCAGCAGCGCCTACAGAGTCCCGGACAGGGATACGCAGTATTTT.

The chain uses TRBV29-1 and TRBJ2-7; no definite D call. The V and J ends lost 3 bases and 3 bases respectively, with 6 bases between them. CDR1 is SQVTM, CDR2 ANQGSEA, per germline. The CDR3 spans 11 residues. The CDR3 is CSVDSGYEQYF. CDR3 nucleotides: TGCAGCGTTGATTCGGGCTACGAGCAGTACTTC.

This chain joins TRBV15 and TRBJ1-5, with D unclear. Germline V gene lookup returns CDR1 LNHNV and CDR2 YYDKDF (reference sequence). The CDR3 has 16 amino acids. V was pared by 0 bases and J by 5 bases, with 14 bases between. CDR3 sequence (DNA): TGTGCCACCAGCAGAGATCGAGTGAGGACCGATCAGCCCCAGCATTTT. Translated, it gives CATSRDRVRTDQPQHF. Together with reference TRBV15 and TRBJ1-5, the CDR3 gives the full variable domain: DAMVIQNPRYQVTQFGKPVTLSCSQTLNHNVMYWYQQKSSQAPKLLFHYYDKDFNNEADTPDNFQSRRPNTSFCFLDIRSPGLGDTAMYLCATSRDRVRTDQPQHFGDGTRLSIL.